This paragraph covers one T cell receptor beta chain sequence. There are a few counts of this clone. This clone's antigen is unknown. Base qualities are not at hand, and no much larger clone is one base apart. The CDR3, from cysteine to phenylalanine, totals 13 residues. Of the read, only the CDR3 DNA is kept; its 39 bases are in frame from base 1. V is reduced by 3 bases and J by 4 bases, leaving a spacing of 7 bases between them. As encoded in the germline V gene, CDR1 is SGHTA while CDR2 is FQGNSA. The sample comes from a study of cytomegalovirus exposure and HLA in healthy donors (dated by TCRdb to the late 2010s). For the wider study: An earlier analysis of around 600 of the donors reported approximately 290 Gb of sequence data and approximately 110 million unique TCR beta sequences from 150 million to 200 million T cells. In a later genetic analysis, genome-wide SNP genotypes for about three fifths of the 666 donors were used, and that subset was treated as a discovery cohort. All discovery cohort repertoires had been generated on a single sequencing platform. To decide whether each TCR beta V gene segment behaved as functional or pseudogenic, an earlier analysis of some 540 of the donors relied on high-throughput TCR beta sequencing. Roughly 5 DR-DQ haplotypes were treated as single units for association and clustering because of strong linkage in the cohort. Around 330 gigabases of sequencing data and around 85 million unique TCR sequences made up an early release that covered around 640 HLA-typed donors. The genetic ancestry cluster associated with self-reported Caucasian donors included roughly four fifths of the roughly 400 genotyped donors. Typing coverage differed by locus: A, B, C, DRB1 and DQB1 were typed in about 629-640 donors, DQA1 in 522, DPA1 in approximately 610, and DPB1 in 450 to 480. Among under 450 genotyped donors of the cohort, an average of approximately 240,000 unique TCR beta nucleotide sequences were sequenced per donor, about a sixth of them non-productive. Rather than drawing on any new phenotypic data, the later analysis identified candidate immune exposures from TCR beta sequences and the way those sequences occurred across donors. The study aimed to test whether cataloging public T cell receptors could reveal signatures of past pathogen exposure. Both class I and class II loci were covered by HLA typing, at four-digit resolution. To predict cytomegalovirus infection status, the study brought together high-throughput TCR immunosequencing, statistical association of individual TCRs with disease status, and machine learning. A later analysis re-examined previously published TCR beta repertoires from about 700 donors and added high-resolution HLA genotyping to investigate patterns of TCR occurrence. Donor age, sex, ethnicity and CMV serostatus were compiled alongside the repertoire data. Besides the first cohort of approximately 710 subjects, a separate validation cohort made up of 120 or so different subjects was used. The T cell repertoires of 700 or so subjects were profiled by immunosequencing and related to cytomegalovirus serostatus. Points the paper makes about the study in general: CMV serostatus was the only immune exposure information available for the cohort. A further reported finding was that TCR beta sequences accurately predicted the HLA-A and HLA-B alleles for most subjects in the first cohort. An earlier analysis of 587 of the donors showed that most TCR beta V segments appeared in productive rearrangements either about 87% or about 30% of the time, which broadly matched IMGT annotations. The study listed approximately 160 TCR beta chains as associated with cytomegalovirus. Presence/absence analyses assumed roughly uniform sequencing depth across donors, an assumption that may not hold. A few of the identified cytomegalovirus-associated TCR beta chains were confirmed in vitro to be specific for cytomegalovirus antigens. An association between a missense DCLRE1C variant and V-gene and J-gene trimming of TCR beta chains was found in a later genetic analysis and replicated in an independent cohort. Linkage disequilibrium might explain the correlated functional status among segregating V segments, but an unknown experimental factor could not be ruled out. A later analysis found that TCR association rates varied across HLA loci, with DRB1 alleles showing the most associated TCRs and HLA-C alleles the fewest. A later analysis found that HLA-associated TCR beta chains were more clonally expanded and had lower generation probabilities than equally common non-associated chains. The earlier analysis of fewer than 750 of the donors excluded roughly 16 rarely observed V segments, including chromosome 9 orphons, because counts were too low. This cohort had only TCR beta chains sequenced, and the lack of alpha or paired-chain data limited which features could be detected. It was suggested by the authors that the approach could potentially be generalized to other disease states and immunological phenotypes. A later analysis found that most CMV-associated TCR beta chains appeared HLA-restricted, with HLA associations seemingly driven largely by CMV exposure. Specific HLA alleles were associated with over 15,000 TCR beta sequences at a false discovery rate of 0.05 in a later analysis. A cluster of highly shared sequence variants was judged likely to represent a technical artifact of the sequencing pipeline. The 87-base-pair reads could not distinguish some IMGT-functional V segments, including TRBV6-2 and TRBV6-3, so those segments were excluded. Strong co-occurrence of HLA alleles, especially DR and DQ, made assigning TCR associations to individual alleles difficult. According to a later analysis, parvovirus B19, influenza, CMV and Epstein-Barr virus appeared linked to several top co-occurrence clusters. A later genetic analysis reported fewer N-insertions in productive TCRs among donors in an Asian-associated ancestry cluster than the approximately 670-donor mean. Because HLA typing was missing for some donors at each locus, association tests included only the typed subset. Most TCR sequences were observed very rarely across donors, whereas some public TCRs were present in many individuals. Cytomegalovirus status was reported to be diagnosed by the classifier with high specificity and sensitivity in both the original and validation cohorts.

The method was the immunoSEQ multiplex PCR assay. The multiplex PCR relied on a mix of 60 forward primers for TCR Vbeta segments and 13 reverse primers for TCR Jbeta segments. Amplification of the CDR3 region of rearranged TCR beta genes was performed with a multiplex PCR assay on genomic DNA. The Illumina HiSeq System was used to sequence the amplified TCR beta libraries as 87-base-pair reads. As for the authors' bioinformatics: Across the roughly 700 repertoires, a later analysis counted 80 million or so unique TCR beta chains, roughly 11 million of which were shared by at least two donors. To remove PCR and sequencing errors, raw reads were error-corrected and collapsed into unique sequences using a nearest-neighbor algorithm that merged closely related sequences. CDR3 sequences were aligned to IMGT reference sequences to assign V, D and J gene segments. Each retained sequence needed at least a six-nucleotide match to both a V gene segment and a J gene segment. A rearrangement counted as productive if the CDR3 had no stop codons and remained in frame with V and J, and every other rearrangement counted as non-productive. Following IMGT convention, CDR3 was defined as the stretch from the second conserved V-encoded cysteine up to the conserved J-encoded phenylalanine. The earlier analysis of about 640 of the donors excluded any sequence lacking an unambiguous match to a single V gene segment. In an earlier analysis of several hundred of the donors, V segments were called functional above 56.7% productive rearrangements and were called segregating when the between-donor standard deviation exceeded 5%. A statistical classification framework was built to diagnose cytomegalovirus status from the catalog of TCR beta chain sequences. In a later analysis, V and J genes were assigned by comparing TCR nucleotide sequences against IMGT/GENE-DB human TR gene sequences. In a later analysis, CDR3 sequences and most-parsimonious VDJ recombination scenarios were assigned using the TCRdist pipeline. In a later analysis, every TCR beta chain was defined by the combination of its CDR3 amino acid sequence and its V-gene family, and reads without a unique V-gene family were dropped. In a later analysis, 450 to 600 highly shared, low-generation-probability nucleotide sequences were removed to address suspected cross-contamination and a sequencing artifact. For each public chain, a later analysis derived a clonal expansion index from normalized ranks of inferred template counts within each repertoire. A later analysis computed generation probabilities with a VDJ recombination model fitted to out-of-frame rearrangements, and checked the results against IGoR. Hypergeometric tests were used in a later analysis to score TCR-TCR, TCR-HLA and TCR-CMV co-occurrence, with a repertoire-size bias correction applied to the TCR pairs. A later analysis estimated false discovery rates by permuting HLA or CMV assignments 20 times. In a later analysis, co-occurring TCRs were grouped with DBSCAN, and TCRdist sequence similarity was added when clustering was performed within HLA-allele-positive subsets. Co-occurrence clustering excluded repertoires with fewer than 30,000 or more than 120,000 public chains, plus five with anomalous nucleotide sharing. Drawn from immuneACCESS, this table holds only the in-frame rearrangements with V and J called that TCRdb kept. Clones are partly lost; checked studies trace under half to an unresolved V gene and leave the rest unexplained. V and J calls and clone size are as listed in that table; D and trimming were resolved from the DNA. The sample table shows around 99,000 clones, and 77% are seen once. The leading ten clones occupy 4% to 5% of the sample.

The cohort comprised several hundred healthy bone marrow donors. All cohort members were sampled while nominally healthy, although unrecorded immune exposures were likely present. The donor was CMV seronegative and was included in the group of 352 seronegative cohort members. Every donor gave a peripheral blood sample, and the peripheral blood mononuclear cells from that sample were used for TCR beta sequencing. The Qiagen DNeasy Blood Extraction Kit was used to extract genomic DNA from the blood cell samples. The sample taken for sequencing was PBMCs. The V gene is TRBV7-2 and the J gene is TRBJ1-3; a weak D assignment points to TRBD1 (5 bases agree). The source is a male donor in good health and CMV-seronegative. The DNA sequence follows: TGTGCCAGCAGCTTTGGGGCCGGAAACACCATATATTTT. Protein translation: CASSFGAGNTIYF.